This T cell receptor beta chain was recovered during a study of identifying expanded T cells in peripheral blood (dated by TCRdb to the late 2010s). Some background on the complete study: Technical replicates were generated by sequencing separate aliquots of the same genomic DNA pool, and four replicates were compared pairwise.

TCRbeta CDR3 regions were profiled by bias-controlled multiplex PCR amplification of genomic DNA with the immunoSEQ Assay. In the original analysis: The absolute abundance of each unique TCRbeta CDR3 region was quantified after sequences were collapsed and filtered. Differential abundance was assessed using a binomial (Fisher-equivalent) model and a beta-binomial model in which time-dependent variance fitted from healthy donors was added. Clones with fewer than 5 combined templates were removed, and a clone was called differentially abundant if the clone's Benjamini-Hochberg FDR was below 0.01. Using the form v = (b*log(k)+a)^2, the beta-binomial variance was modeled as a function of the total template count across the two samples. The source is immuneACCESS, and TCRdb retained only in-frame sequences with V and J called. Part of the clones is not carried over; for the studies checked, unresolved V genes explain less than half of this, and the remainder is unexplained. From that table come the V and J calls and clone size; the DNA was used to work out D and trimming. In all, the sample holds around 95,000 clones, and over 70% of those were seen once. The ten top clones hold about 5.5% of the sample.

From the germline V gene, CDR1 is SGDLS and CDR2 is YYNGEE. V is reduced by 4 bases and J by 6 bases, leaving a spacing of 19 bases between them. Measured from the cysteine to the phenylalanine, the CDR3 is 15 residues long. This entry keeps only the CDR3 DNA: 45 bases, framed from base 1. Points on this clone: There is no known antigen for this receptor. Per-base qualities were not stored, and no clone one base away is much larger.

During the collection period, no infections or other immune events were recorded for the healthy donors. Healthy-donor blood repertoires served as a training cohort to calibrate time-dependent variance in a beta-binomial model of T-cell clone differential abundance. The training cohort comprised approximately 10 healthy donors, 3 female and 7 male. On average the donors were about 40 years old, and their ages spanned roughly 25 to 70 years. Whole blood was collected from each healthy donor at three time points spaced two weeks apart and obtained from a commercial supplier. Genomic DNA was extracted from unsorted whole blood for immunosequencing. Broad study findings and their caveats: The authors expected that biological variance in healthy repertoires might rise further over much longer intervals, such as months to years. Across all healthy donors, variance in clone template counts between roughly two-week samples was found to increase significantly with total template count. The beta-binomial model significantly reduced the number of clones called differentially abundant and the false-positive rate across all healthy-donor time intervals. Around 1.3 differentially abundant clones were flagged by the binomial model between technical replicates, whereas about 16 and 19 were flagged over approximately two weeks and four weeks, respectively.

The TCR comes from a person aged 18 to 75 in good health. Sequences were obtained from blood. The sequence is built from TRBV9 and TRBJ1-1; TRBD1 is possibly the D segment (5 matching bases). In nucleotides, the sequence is TGTGCCAGCAGCCCCCAATTGGGGGTATGGGCTGAAGCTTTCTTT. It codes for CASSPQLGVWAEAFF.